This record covers a single T cell receptor (beta chain). The sample holds a few counts of this clone. The antigen it binds to is not known. No much larger clone is present one base from it, and per-base qualities are unavailable. Each collaborating institution followed its own protocols to collect whole blood in K2EDTA tubes. Collaborator samples were shipped for TCRbeta analysis as frozen whole blood, isolated PBMCs, or DNA extracted from either sample type. The immunoSEQ Assay, a bias-controlled multiplex PCR, was used to amplify TCRbeta CDR3 regions from genomic DNA. In the original analysis: Nucleated cell counts per sample were estimated from amplification of reference gene primers within the assay. To quantify the absolute abundance of each unique TCRbeta CDR3 rearrangement, sequence reads were collapsed and filtered. Productive Simpson clonality was computed per sample as the square root of Simpson's diversity index over productive rearrangements. Imported from immuneACCESS, the table was reduced by TCRdb to in-frame sequences with V and J called. These copies leave out some clones; in studies compared against another copy, an unresolved V gene accounts for under half, and the cause of the remainder is not known. That table furnishes V, J and clone size, whereas the DNA furnished D and trimming. Across this sample there are about 63,000 clones, with 79% seen only once. Jointly, the top ten make up over 30% of the sample.

CDR1 and CDR2 were assigned from the germline V gene as SGHVS and FQNEAQ. From its cysteine to its phenylalanine, the CDR3 spans 13 amino acids. This entry keeps only the CDR3 DNA: 39 bases, framed from base 1. A distance of 9 bases separates the germline ends of V and J, which lose 5 bases and 4 bases respectively. This sample was taken from a study of blood T cell repertoires in COVID-19 (dated by TCRdb to about 2020). The study in broad terms: Collaborator samples came from the United States, Italy and Spain and covered acute and convalescent phases of COVID-19. Subjects who had been exposed to COVID-19, were actively infected with it, or had recovered from it provided the deeply sampled blood TCRbeta repertoires that made up the dataset. Samples came from the ongoing ImmuneRACE study (first 160 participants) plus 1,254 subjects from 6 global collaborators. Where available, HLA class I and class II types were taken from metadata supplied by the sample provider and were not determined by assay-based typing. A de-identified subject ID, COVID-19 status, age in years and sex were almost always included in the sample metadata. The prospective study material was composed of cDNA or gDNA derived from T cells, B-cell-depleted T cells, or PBMCs. A freely available public database, intended as a resource for researchers studying the immune response to SARS-CoV-2, is where the repertoires were released. Results and caveats for the whole study, not just this receptor: The amount of clinical and demographic metadata varied by source and participant and was provided uncurated.

This receptor was obtained from a human donor in a cohort sampled during active COVID-19. Recombination linked TRBV7-8 to TRBJ1-5; the D gene is possibly TRBD1, with 5 bases matching. Sequenced sample: peripheral blood. CDR3 region: CASSRDRNQPQHF. The DNA sequence is as follows: TGTGCCAGCAGCCGTGACAGAAATCAGCCCCAGCATTTT.